Listed here are 29 T cell receptor beta chains from one sample, sequenced in a study of cytotoxic CD8 clonotypes in ibrutinib-treated CLL. Repertoires were generated with immunoSEQ multiplex PCR, while TCRdb's copy carries only in-frame clones and drops some. The repertoire consists of 45,000 to 60,000 clones, with 50% to 70% occurring once and the leading ten covering about a fifth. The source was PBMCs, collected after 24 months of ibrutinib treatment. The receptors were gathered from a human donor with chronic lymphocytic leukemia.

The chain combines TRBV10-3 with TRBJ2-5; D is unresolved. V lost 4 bases, J lost 4 bases, and 10 bases lay in between. The length of the CDR3 is 13 residues. Germline CDR1 ENHRY, CDR2 SYGVKD. The CDR3 loop is CAISGKVGETQYF. DNA for the CDR3: TGTGCCATCAGTGGAAAGGTAGGAGAGACCCAGTACTTC.

This clone was found once. CDR3 DNA: TGTGCCAGTAGAACCCCCCGGACAGGGCGGGAGCCCCAGCATTTT. Amino acids: CASRTPRTGREPQHF. This chain joins TRBV19 and TRBJ1-5, with TRBD1 identical over 8 bases. Germline loops: CDR1 LNHDA, CDR2 SQIVND (reference sequence). The CDR3 contains 15 residues. V shed 6 bases and J 8 bases; nucleotides not matched to a gene: 12. The entire variable domain, with the rest obtained from reference TRBV19 and TRBJ1-5, is as follows: DGGITQSPKYLFRKEGQNVTLSCEQNLNHDAMYWYRQDPGQGLRLIYYSQIVNDFQKGDIAEGYSVSREKKESFPLTVTSAQKNPTAFYLCASRTPRTGREPQHFGDGTRLSIL.

The chain combines TRBV5-1 with TRBJ2-6, with 12 bases lining up with TRBD1. Germline CDR1 and CDR2: SGHRS and YFSETQ. CDR3 length: 20 amino acids. J was trimmed by 2 bases and V by 9 bases; bases with no gene match: 18. CDR3 nucleotides: TGCGCCACCGGAAGAATAAGAGCCGGGACAGGGGGCGCTGGGGCCAACGTCCTGACTTTC. As protein: CATGRIRAGTGGAGANVLTF. Full variable domain (missing parts from reference TRBV5-1 and TRBJ2-6): KAGVTQTPRYLIKTRGQQVTLSCSPISGHRSVSWYQQTPGQGLQFLFEYFSETQRNKGNFPGRFSGRQFSNSRSEMNVSTLELGDSALYLCATGRIRAGTGGAGANVLTFGAGSRLTVL.

This clone was counted ten times or more. The CDR3 bases are TGTGCCAGTAGTATCTTCTCAGGGCACTATGGCTACACCTTC. Amino acids: CASSIFSGHYGYTF. V and J are TRBV19 and TRBJ1-2; TRBD1 might be the D (5 bases). This CDR3 comprises 14 residues. Per germline, CDR1 LNHDA and CDR2 SQIVND (reference sequence). Trimming took off 3 bases at V and 3 bases at J, with 11 bases between the two ends.

The rearrangement joins TRBV27 to TRBJ2-1; perhaps TRBD2 as D (5 bases). CDR3 length: 14 amino acids. Trimming shortened V by 6 bases and J by 5 bases, and 14 bases separated the two germline ends. Germline V gene data show CDR1 as MNHEY and CDR2 as SMNVEV (reference sequence). The CDR3 region is CASSVGQTNNEQFF. CDR3 DNA sequence: TGTGCCAGCAGCGTAGGCCAGACTAACAATGAGCAGTTCTTC.

The chain combines TRBV2 with TRBJ2-7; TRBD2 is a possible D gene (5 bases). Germline V CDR1 and CDR2: SNHLY, FYNNEI. Deletions cut 7 bases from V and 3 bases from J, with 10 bases between. CDR3 length: 12 residues. The DNA for the CDR3 is TGTGCCAGCAAGGTGGGAGTCTACGAGCAGTACTTC. Its protein is CASKVGVYEQYF.

The gene calls are TRBV6-5 and TRBJ2-7; D is unresolved. The ends were cut back, 6 bases at V and 5 bases at J, with 17 bases in the middle. The CDR3 consists of 14 residues. Germline assignment: CDR1 MNHEY and CDR2 SVGAGI. CDR3 sequence: CASSSARAPHEQYF. The CDR3, as DNA: TGTGCCAGCAGCTCTGCCCGGGCTCCCCACGAGCAGTACTTC.

V usage is TRBV29-1 and J usage is TRBJ2-2, with 8 bases matching TRBD2. The trim removed 0 bases at V and 5 bases at J, leaving 5 bases unmatched. Germline V lookup: CDR1 SQVTM, CDR2 ANQGSEA. CDR3 size: 15 residues. CDR3 protein: CSVEEQGLETGELFF. CDR3 nucleotide sequence: TGCAGCGTTGAAGAGCAGGGACTAGAAACCGGGGAGCTGTTTTTT.

The chain combines TRBV18 with TRBJ2-3; 11 nucleotides match TRBD2. V lost 6 bases and J lost 5; bases outside the gene matches: 4. The CDR3 is made up of 14 amino acids. Germline V lookup: CDR1 KGHSH, CDR2 LQKENI. CDR3: CASSPTSGRDTQYF. The CDR3 DNA is TGTGCCAGCTCCCCTACTAGCGGGAGAGATACGCAGTATTTT.

This clone has only a few counts. The CDR3 region has the DNA TGTGCCAGCAGCCCCAGTCGCACCCTAGGTGAGCAGTTCTTC. The encoded protein is CASSPSRTLGEQFF. The V gene is TRBV11-3, the J gene TRBJ2-1; D unresolved. The germline V gene encodes CDR1 SGHNT and CDR2 YENEEA. The CDR3 consists of 14 residues. The V gene lost 5 bases and the J gene lost 9 bases, with 17 bases spanning the gap.

The rearrangement joins TRBV7-9 to TRBJ2-7; D possibly matches TRBD1 or TRBD2 (5 bases each). This CDR3 region has 14 residues. Germline loops: CDR1 SEHNR, CDR2 FQNEAQ (reference sequence). Between the trimmed V and J ends, which lost 5 bases and 6 bases, there was a span of 17 bases. CDR3 sequence: CASSLFGTAGEQYF. In nucleotides, the CDR3 is TGTGCCAGCAGCCTATTCGGGACGGCTGGCGAGCAGTACTTC.

This clone appeared once. The V call is TRBV6-5, the J call TRBJ2-2; unclear D gene. The CDR3 consists of 14 residues. The V end lost 0 bases, the J end lost 4 bases, and 6 bases lay between the germline ends. Germline loops: CDR1 MNHEY, CDR2 SVGAGI. As DNA, the CDR3 is TGTGCCAGCAGTTACTCGGTTGGCACCGGGGAGCTGTTTTTT. Its protein product is CASSYSVGTGELFF.

This clone was recorded many times. The CDR3 DNA reads TGTGCCAGCTCGGAGGGGACTAGCGGGGTTGATACGCAGTATTTT. It yields the protein CASSEGTSGVDTQYF. The gene calls are TRBV18 and TRBJ2-3; TRBD2 matches at 13 bases. CDR1 KGHSH and CDR2 LQKENI come from the germline V gene. The ends lost 6 bases at V and 6 bases at J; junction bases unmatched: 6. This CDR3 region has 15 residues. The full variable domain, in which reference TRBV18 and TRBJ2-3 provide the parts outside the CDR3, is NAGVMQNPRHLVRRRGQEARLRCSPMKGHSHVYWYRQLPEEGLKFMVYLQKENIIDESGMPKERFSAEFPKEGPSILRIQQVVRGDSAAYFCASSEGTSGVDTQYFGPGTRLTVL.

This clone turned up a few times. This chain links TRBV5-6 with TRBJ2-5; D might be TRBD1 or TRBD2, each matching 6 bases. Germline V lookup: CDR1 SGHDT, CDR2 YYEEEE. The V and J ends lost 0 bases and 4 bases respectively, with 10 bases between them. The CDR3 has 14 residues. CDR3 coding DNA: TGTGCCAGCAGCTTGGTTGGGGGGCGAGAGACCCAGTACTTC. Amino acids: CASSLVGGRETQYF.

The chain is built from TRBV27 and TRBJ2-2, with 8 nucleotides matching TRBD1. The germline V gene has CDR1 MNHEY and CDR2 SMNVEV (reference sequence). V lost 5 bases, J lost 6 bases, and 5 bases stayed unmatched. The CDR3 consists of 14 residues. The CDR3 DNA reads as TGTGCCAGCAGTGCCAGGGGGCGAGCCGGGGAGCTGTTTTTT. It is translated as CASSARGRAGELFF.

The chain uses TRBV6-5 and TRBJ2-3; D is unresolved. Trimming removed 5 bases from V and 2 bases from J, with 8 bases in between. Germline V gives CDR1 MNHEY, CDR2 SVGAGI. The CDR3 consists of 13 residues. DNA of the CDR3: TGTGCCAGCAGTAGGGATCACACAGATACGCAGTATTTT. It translates to CASSRDHTDTQYF.

This clone was recorded at least ten times. The J gene is TRBJ2-1, the V gene TRBV29-1; a weak D match, TRBD2 (5 bases). Germline CDR1 and CDR2: SQVTM and ANQGSEA. The CDR3 has 12 amino acids. Trimming shortened V by 4 bases and J by 7 bases, and 11 bases separated the two germline ends. The CDR3 loop is CSVGGIANEQFF. The CDR3, as DNA: TGCAGCGTTGGGGGTATAGCGAATGAGCAGTTCTTC.

This clone was picked up one time. V usage is TRBV29-1 and J usage is TRBJ2-3; TRBD2 is a possible D gene (6 bases). The CDR3 is 12 residues long. V was trimmed by 6 bases and J by 10 bases, leaving 17 bases between them. CDR1 and CDR2 from the germline V gene are SQVTM and ANQGSEA. The CDR3: CSVQYMGGPQYF. DNA for the CDR3: TGCAGCGTCCAGTACATGGGGGGTCCGCAGTATTTT.

This chain joins TRBV7-2 and TRBJ2-1, with D perhaps matching TRBD1 (6 bases). The CDR3 runs to 12 residues. V lost 6 bases and J 8 bases, leaving 11 bases between the germline ends. CDR1 and CDR2 from the germline V gene are SGHTA and FQGNSA. Here the CDR3 DNA reads TGTGCCAGCAGGAAACAGGGCCATGAGCAGTTCTTC. Its translation: CASRKQGHEQFF.

The chain employs TRBV6-5 and TRBJ1-2; tentatively, D is TRBD1 (5 bases). The germline CDR1 and CDR2 sequences are MNHEY and SVGAGI. The CDR3 runs to 11 residues. Trimming cost V 7 bases and J 8 bases, with 11 bases left between them. In DNA form, the CDR3 reads TGTGCCAGCATCAGGGTAGGCGGCTACACCTTC. This sequence encodes CASIRVGGYTF.

The chain recombines TRBV28 with TRBJ2-1; 8 bases fit TRBD2. After removal of 5 bases from V and 12 bases from J, the junction contained 12 bases not matched to a gene. This CDR3 is built from 14 residues. Germline CDR1 is MDHEN and CDR2 is SYDVKM. CDR3 in amino acids: CASSPRAGLVGQFF. CDR3 bases: TGTGCCAGCAGTCCTCGCGCGGGACTAGTGGGGCAGTTCTTC.

This clone was found once. The chain has TRBV7-7 and TRBJ2-5; D might be TRBD1 or TRBD2, each matching 6 bases. With 2 bases removed from V and 4 bases from J, the gap between germline ends came to 14 bases. The length of the CDR3 is 15 residues. CDR1 and CDR2 from the germline V gene are SSHAT and FNYEAQ (reference sequence). This chain's CDR3 is CASSLNHGGPETQYF. For the CDR3, the DNA is TGTGCCAGCAGCTTAAACCATGGGGGGCCAGAGACCCAGTACTTC.

J is TRBJ2-1 and V is TRBV11-2, with 8 bases aligning to TRBD2. Unmatched junction bases numbered 8, after V lost 1 base and J lost 6 bases. CDR1 and CDR2 from the germline V gene are SGHAT and FQNNGV. The CDR3 totals 16 residues. Written as DNA, the CDR3 is TGTGCCAGCAGCTTAGGCCTAAGCGGGAGTGGCAATGAGCAGTTCTTC. This codes for CASSLGLSGSGNEQFF.

The CDR3 DNA sequence: TGTGCCAGCAGTTTAGGGACACACACTTTCAATCAGCCCCAGCATTTT. This codes for CASSLGTHTFNQPQHF. The rearrangement links TRBV28 to TRBJ1-5; tentatively, D is TRBD1 (6 bases). With 2 bases removed from V and 3 bases from J, the gap between germline ends came to 14 bases. The germline V gene encodes CDR1 MDHEN and CDR2 SYDVKM. This CDR3 has 16 residues.

This clone has only a few counts. The CDR3 region has the DNA TGTGCCAACTCTCTCCCGGGGCTTGGCTACACCTTC. Its protein is CANSLPGLGYTF. The chain combines TRBV6-1 with TRBJ1-2; D is perhaps TRBD1 (5 bases). CDR3 size: 12 residues. Germline V lookup: CDR1 MNHNS, CDR2 SASEGT. V was shortened by 10 bases and J by 7 bases, with 16 bases between the two germline ends.

The chain is built from TRBV27 and TRBJ2-7, with D perhaps matching TRBD2 (5 bases). Trimming removed 3 bases at V and 0 bases at J, with 9 bases between. The CDR3 loop spans 14 amino acids. Germline values: CDR1 MNHEY, CDR2 SMNVEV (reference sequence). For the CDR3, the DNA is TGTGCCAGCAGTTTTGGGAGAAGCTCCTACGAGCAGTACTTC. It codes for CASSFGRSSYEQYF.

This clone was picked up one time. The CDR3 bases are TGTGCCAGCAGCTTAAGTAGGCTAGCGGGTTCGGATGAGCAGTTCTTC. Amino acid sequence: CASSLSRLAGSDEQFF. The genes are TRBV7-9 and TRBJ2-1; 8 nucleotides agree with TRBD2. The CDR3 length is 16 residues. V shed 2 bases and J 8 bases; nucleotides not matched to a gene: 11. Germline V gene sequence: CDR1 SEHNR, CDR2 FQNEAQ (reference sequence).

The rearrangement uses TRBV29-1 and TRBJ2-6, with TRBD1 as a possible D gene (5 bases). CDR1 is SQVTM and CDR2 is ANQGSEA in the germline V gene. The CDR3 contains 14 residues. Trimming took 2 bases from V and 2 from J, leaving 7 bases between them. As DNA, the CDR3 is TGCAGCGTTGAACAGGGTACTGGGGCCAACGTCCTGACTTTC. Amino acid sequence: CSVEQGTGANVLTF.

V is TRBV10-3 and J is TRBJ2-1, with 8 positions matching TRBD2. The CDR3 totals 16 residues. With 3 bases clipped from V and 0 bases from J, the junction kept 4 bases outside the gene matches. CDR1 and CDR2 from the germline V gene are ENHRY and SYGVKD. CDR3 bases: TGTGCCATCAGTGAAGGAGGACTAGCCTCCTACAATGAGCAGTTCTTC. Its protein product is CAISEGGLASYNEQFF.